These T cell receptor beta chains were read from a single sample in a study of cytomegalovirus exposure and HLA in healthy donors. Sequencing was performed with immunoSEQ multiplex PCR; in TCRdb, only in-frame clones are kept and a portion is missing. The sample has roughly 160,000 clones; 80% are singletons. Sequencing used PBMCs. Source of these receptors: a woman aged 50 to 60 in good health and CMV-seropositive. Both conserved end residues are part of each CDR3. A D gene is named only where the DNA matches it firmly. Clone sizes are given selectively: once, few, many, or a class where the clone is expanded.

V gene	D gene	J gene	clone size	CDR3 DNA	CDR3 protein
TRBV28	TRBD1	TRBJ2-7	-	TGTGCCAGCAGTCGAGACAGGGGCGGCCACGAGCAGTACTTC	CASSRDRGGHEQYF
TRBV5-6	TRBD1	TRBJ2-7	once	TGTGCCAGCAGCTTGGAGGGACAGCCTCAGTACTTC	CASSLEGQPQYF
TRBV6-1	-	TRBJ1-1	-	TGTGCCAGCAGTGAACCGGGACTTTACACTGAAGCTTTCTTT	CASSEPGLYTEAFF
TRBV9	TRBD2	TRBJ2-1	-	TGTGCCAGCAGCGGACTAGCGGGGTTCAATGAGCAGTTCTTC	CASSGLAGFNEQFF
TRBV28	TRBD2	TRBJ2-1	-	TGTGCCAGCAGTCCCCCCCCCGGGACTATCAATGAGCAGTTCTTC	CASSPPPGTINEQFF
TRBV18	TRBD1	TRBJ1-1	-	TGTGCCAGCTCAGACACGCAGGGGGTGGCTGAAGCTTTCTTT	CASSDTQGVAEAFF
TRBV4-2	-	TRBJ1-2	-	TGTGCCAGCAGCCAAGATCCAGGAGGGGCGTATGGCTACACCTTC	CASSQDPGGAYGYTF
TRBV6-5	-	TRBJ2-1	-	TGTGCCAGCAGTTACGCGAACTCCCCCCGCAATGAGCAGTTCTTC	CASSYANSPRNEQFF
TRBV7-3	TRBD1	TRBJ2-3	-	TGTGCCAGCAGCCCTCCGGGACAGGGAACAGATACGCAGTATTTT	CASSPPGQGTDTQYF
TRBV5-1	-	TRBJ1-1	-	TGCGCCAGCAGCTTGGGGGAGAGGGGGACTGAAGCTTTCTTT	CASSLGERGTEAFF
TRBV5-6	-	TRBJ2-5	-	TGTGCCAGCAGCTTGGCGGAGACCCAGTACTTC	CASSLAETQYF
TRBV9	-	TRBJ2-2	-	TGTGCCAGCAGCCTAAGCCGACAGGAGAACACCGGGGAGCTGTTTTTT	CASSLSRQENTGELFF
TRBV6-5	-	TRBJ2-7	-	TGTGCCAGCAGTTACCCGACAGGCGAGCAGTACTTC	CASSYPTGEQYF
TRBV4-3	-	TRBJ2-1	-	TGCGCCAGCAGCCAAGCGACTCCGAGCGGCCCTCACAATGAGCAGTTCTTC	CASSQATPSGPHNEQFF
TRBV11-3	-	TRBJ2-2	-	TGTGCCAGCAGCAACCGGGGGTCGAACACCGGGGAGCTGTTTTTT	CASSNRGSNTGELFF
TRBV2	-	TRBJ1-2	-	TGTGCCAGCAGTGAAGCTGGAGCTGGGTTCAACTATGGCTACACCTTC	CASSEAGAGFNYGYTF
TRBV18	TRBD1	TRBJ1-1	-	TGTGCCAGCTCACCGGCCCGAGGACAGGCAAACACTGAAGCTTTCTTT	CASSPARGQANTEAFF
TRBV11-1	-	TRBJ1-1	few	TGTGCCAGCAGCCCGGGTAGGCCCACTGAAGCTTTCTTT	CASSPGRPTEAFF
TRBV28	-	TRBJ1-2	-	TGTGCCAGCAGTTTAATCGACAGTAACTATGGCTACACCTTC	CASSLIDSNYGYTF
TRBV4-2	-	TRBJ2-1	-	TGTGCCAGCAGCCATGACACTAGGTCCTACAATGAGCAGTTCTTC	CASSHDTRSYNEQFF
TRBV4-3	-	TRBJ2-1	-	TGCGCCAGCACCTCTCAGTTCTTC	CASTSQFF
TRBV7-9	-	TRBJ2-2	-	TGTGCCAGCAGCCATAGGGGGAGTGTCGCCGGGGAGCTGTTTTTT	CASSHRGSVAGELFF
TRBV7-2	TRBD1	TRBJ2-1	-	TGTGCCAGCAGCTTACAGGGGGTAAGATACAATGAGCAGTTCTTC	CASSLQGVRYNEQFF
TRBV5-4	-	TRBJ2-3	few	TGTGCCAGCACTAGAGGGGGCGCTGGGGGGTCAGATACGCAGTATTTT	CASTRGGAGGSDTQYF
TRBV29-1	-	TRBJ1-1	once	TGCAGCGTCCGCTTGAGAGTCACCATGAACACTGAAGCTTTCTTT	CSVRLRVTMNTEAFF
TRBV9	TRBD1	TRBJ1-1	few	TGTGCCAGCAGCGTATCCCCGCAGACAGGGAGGAACACTGAAGCTTTCTTT	CASSVSPQTGRNTEAFF
TRBV5-1	TRBD1	TRBJ1-1	-	TGCGCCAGCAGCCTAGGGGGCGAGAACACTGAAGCTTTCTTT	CASSLGGENTEAFF
TRBV7-2	-	TRBJ2-3	-	TGTGCCAGCAGCTTATCGGAGGGATCAACGCAGTATTTT	CASSLSEGSTQYF
TRBV7-9	TRBD2	TRBJ2-2	-	TGTGCCAGCAACCCGTTACTAGCGTTAAACACCGGGGAGCTGTTTTTT	CASNPLLALNTGELFF
TRBV7-2	-	TRBJ2-7	-	TGTGCCAGCAGCTTAATGTCGACAGGTTCCTACGAGCAGTACTTC	CASSLMSTGSYEQYF
TRBV2	-	TRBJ1-5	-	TGTGCCAGCAGTGACGGGACACGACGCAATCAGCCCCAGCATTTT	CASSDGTRRNQPQHF
TRBV9	-	TRBJ1-2	-	TGTGCCAGCAGCGCCCGACCGGGAGTCAGCTATGGCTACACCTTC	CASSARPGVSYGYTF
TRBV19	-	TRBJ1-5	few	TGTGCCTGTAAACATAAGAGCGGGACACAAAATCAGCCCCAGCATTTT	CACKHKSGTQNQPQHF
TRBV7-3	TRBD2	TRBJ2-7	-	TGTGCCAGCAGCCGACTAGCGGGAGCGTACGAGCAGTACTTC	CASSRLAGAYEQYF
TRBV19	TRBD1	TRBJ2-7	-	TGTGCCAGTAGTATGTCTGGAATAAGGGACAGCTCCTACGAGCAGTACTTC	CASSMSGIRDSSYEQYF
TRBV19	TRBD1	TRBJ2-3	-	TGTGCCAGTAGTATCCGGACAGGGGACACAGATACGCAGTATTTT	CASSIRTGDTDTQYF
TRBV5-1	-	TRBJ1-1	-	TGCGCCAGCAGCGCGGGTACAGAGAACACTGAAGCTTTCTTT	CASSAGTENTEAFF
TRBV5-4	-	TRBJ1-2	-	TGTGCCAGCAGCTTGTTGGGAGACTATGGCTACACCTTC	CASSLLGDYGYTF
TRBV5-6	-	TRBJ1-4	once	TGTGCCAGCAGCTTGGGACACGAAAAACTGTTTTTT	CASSLGHEKLFF
TRBV18	TRBD1	TRBJ2-7	-	TGTGCCAGCTCACCCACGACAGGGTCCAACGAGCAGTACTTC	CASSPTTGSNEQYF
TRBV2	-	TRBJ2-2	-	TGTGCCAGCCTTATGGGTCCGGGGACCGGGGAGCTGTTTTTT	CASLMGPGTGELFF
TRBV5-4	-	TRBJ1-5	-	TGTGCCAGCAGCCCCGACGGGAATAGCAATCAGCCCCAGCATTTT	CASSPDGNSNQPQHF
TRBV10-3	-	TRBJ2-7	-	TGTGCCATCAGTGAGTTGGGAGATTACGAGCAGTACTTC	CAISELGDYEQYF
TRBV5-5	-	TRBJ1-5	-	TGTGCCAGCAGCCAGAACGGGGTTAGCAATCAGCCCCAGCATTTT	CASSQNGVSNQPQHF
TRBV19	TRBD1	TRBJ2-1	-	TGTGCCAGTAGCGAGACAGGGGGCGGTGAGCAGTTCTTC	CASSETGGGEQFF
TRBV7-3	TRBD1	TRBJ2-3	once	TGTGCCAGCAGTTCCGGGACAGGGGGCACAGATACGCAGTATTTT	CASSSGTGGTDTQYF
TRBV5-1	TRBD2	TRBJ2-7	-	TGCGCCAGCAGCCCTCTAGCGGGAACCGAACAGTACTTC	CASSPLAGTEQYF